Presented here are 9 T cell receptor beta chains from one specimen sequenced in a study of CD8 T cells in Susac syndrome. The RNA input was about 0.45 to 1 ug, and it was reverse transcribed with random hexamers. One entry per CDR3 protein, called by TCRdb with MiXCR from the immunoSEQ multiplex PCR reads. The sample yields 190,000 or so distinct CDR3 sequences, around 96% seen once. Sequenced input: CD4+ T cells from PBMCs. Receptors were obtained from a human donor with multiple sclerosis.

The chain joins TRBV20-1 to TRBJ2-1, with no clear D. V was trimmed by 6 bases and J by 7 bases, leaving 13 bases between them. CDR3 size: 12 residues. Germline V gene data show CDR1 as DFQATT and CDR2 as SNEGSKA (reference sequence). Here the CDR3 reads CSAHRQRNEQFF. The CDR3 DNA follows: TGCAGTGCCCATCGGCAGAGGAATGAGCAGTTCTTC.

The chain is built from TRBV20-1 and TRBJ2-5; maybe TRBD1 (6 bases). CDR1 and CDR2 (germline): DFQATT, SNEGSKA (reference sequence). The CDR3 consists of 13 residues. V lost 5 bases, J lost 6 bases, and 16 bases lay in between. The CDR3 sequence: CSAVPGGAKTQYF. The CDR3 DNA reads as TGCAGTGCTGTCCCTGGGGGCGCGAAGACCCAGTACTTC.

The V and J genes are TRBV29-1 and TRBJ2-3, with TRBD2 matching 7 bases. Germline-derived CDR1 and CDR2 are SQVTM and ANQGSEA. The CDR3 spans 15 residues. The V segment lost 6 bases and the J segment 1 base; nucleotides outside the gene matches: 10. The CDR3 sequence is CSVEKMGGGTDTQYF. CDR3 in DNA: TGCAGCGTGGAAAAAATGGGGGGGGGCACAGATACGCAGTATTTT.

This clonotype was observed a few times. An end of the junction does not agree with germline; a read error may underlie this. The rearrangement links TRBV7-9 to TRBJ2-3, with D unclear. This CDR3 comprises 12 residues. Germline values: CDR1 SEHNR, CDR2 FQNEAQ (reference sequence). This CDR3 is CASSLGPDTQYF. The CDR3 DNA follows: TGTGCCAGCAGTTTAGGCCCAGATACGCAGTATTTT.

V and J are TRBV3-1 and TRBJ2-5; a possible D gene is TRBD2 (6 bases). Germline V gives CDR1 LGHDT, CDR2 YNNKEL (reference sequence). This CDR3 contains 13 residues. V was trimmed by 4 bases and J by 5 bases, leaving 11 bases between them. The CDR3 here is CASSRGARETQYF. The CDR3 bases are TGTGCCAGCAGCCGCGGGGCCAGGGAGACCCAGTACTTC.

The V and J genes are TRBV29-1 and TRBJ2-7; D not resolved. Between the trimmed V and J ends, which lost 0 bases and 6 bases, there was a span of 12 bases. This CDR3 is 13 amino acids long. CDR1 and CDR2 (germline): SQVTM, ANQGSEA. CDR3 bases: TGCAGCGTTGAAGAGGCGAGGTGGGGCGAGCAGTACTTC. Translating it yields CSVEEARWGEQYF.

The V and J genes are TRBV5-1 and TRBJ2-1; maybe TRBD1 (5 bases). CDR1 SGHRS and CDR2 YFSETQ come from the germline V gene. The CDR3 covers 13 residues. V was cut by 6 bases and J by 5 bases, with 12 bases left in between. CDR3 DNA sequence: TGCGCCAGCAAAATAGGGGATAACAATGAGCAGTTCTTC. Translating it yields CASKIGDNNEQFF.

V gene TRBV4-1 combines with J gene TRBJ2-7, with TRBD2 identical over 7 bases. The CDR3 is 18 residues long. The germline CDR1 and CDR2 sequences are MGHRA and YSYEKL. Unmatched junction bases numbered 17, after V lost 1 base and J lost 5 bases. The CDR3 loop reads CASSQAPGWRGRADEQYF. The CDR3 DNA reads as TGCGCCAGCAGCCAAGCCCCTGGGTGGAGAGGGAGGGCCGACGAGCAGTACTTC.

V is TRBV13 and J is TRBJ1-5; D is undetermined. The CDR3 has 13 residues. Germline CDR1 is PRHDT and CDR2 is FYEKMQ (reference sequence). The germline V and J ends were trimmed by 6 bases and 5 bases, with 11 bases remaining between them. CDR3 region: CASSFGRHQPQHF. Here the CDR3 DNA reads TGTGCCAGCAGTTTCGGACGCCATCAGCCCCAGCATTTT.